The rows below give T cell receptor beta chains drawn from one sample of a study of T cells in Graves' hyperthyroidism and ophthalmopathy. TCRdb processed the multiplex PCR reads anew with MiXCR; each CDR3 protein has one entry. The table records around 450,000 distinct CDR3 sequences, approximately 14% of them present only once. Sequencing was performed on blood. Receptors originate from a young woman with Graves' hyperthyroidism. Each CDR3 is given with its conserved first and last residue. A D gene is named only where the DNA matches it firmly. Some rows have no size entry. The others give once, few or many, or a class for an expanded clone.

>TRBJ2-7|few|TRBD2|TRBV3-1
TGTGCCAGCAGCCAAGTCCAAACTAGCGCTCACGAGCAGTACTTC
CASSQVQTSAHEQYF
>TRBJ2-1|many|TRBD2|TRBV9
TGTGCCAGCAGCGTAGTCCCACTAGCGGGCCACAATGAGCAGTTCTTC
CASSVVPLAGHNEQFF
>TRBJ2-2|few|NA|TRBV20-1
TGCAGTGCCCGGGACCCGCGGACGTCGGAGCTGTTTTTT
CSARDPRTSELFF
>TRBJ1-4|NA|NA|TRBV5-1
TGCGCCAGCAGCTTGGCCCCAGCTAATGAAAAACTGTTTTTT
CASSLAPANEKLFF
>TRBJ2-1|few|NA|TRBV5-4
TGTGCCAGCAGCCCAACTGGTACCCACCCTGAGCAGTTCTTC
CASSPTGTHPEQFF
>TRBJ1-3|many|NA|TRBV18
TGTGCCAGCTCACCAGAGGGGGTTGGAAACACCATATATTTT
CASSPEGVGNTIYF
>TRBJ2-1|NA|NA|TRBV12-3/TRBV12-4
TGTGCCAGCAGTTTGGGCAGGGCGGTCGATGAGCAGTTCTTC
CASSLGRAVDEQFF
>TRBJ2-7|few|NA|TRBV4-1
TGCGCCAGCAGCCAAGATCTACAGGGCGCTGGGCTGTCCTACGAGCAGTACTTC
CASSQDLQGAGLSYEQYF
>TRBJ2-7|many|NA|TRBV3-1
TGTGCCAGCAGCCAAGGGTGGACCTCCATCCACGAGCAGTACTTC
CASSQGWTSIHEQYF
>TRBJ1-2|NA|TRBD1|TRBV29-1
TGCAGCGTTCAGACAGGGACGGGTTATGGCTACACCTTC
CSVQTGTGYGYTF
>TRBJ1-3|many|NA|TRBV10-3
TGTGCCATCAGTGAGTCTCGGACTCTTGGGGACACCATATATTTT
CAISESRTLGDTIYF
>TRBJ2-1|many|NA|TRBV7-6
TGTGCCAGCAGCCCCGCCGCCTACAATGAGCAGTTCTTC
CASSPAAYNEQFF
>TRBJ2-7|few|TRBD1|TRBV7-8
TGTGCCAGTGGGGTGACAGGGGATCCTAGTTCCTACGAGCAGTACTTC
CASGVTGDPSSYEQYF
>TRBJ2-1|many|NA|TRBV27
TGTGCCAGCAAAAAGACAGCTGATTACAATGAGCAGTTCTTC
CASKKTADYNEQFF
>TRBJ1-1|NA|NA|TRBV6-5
TGTGCCAGCAGTTACTCAGGGCCGGCCACTGAAGCTTTCTTT
CASSYSGPATEAFF
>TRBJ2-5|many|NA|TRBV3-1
TGTGCCAGCGCTAACGGGGCTCTCCAAGAGACCCAGTACTTC
CASANGALQETQYF
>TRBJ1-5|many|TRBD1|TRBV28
TGTGCCAGCAGTTCGCCGGTCCCGACAGGGGGGAGCAATCAGCCCCAGCATTTT
CASSSPVPTGGSNQPQHF
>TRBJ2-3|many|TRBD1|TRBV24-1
TGTGCCACCAGTGACCCCTCGACAGGGCGGAGCACAGATACGCAGTATTTT
CATSDPSTGRSTDTQYF
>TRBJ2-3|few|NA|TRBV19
TGTGCCAGTAGTATCGCAAGGGTCACAGATACGCAGTATTTT
CASSIARVTDTQYF
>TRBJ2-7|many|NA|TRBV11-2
TGTGCCAGCAGCTTAAACCGGGACTCGCCCTACGAGCAGTACTTC
CASSLNRDSPYEQYF
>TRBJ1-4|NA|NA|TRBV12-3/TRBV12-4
TGTGCCAGCAGTTTAGCGCGCCCCAGGAATGAAAAACTGTTTTTT
CASSLARPRNEKLFF
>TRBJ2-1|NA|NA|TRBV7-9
TGTGCCAGCAGCCTTGCCCGGGGACTCGAACTACACGATGAGCAGTTCTTC
CASSLARGLELHDEQFF
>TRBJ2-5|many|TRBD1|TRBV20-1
TGCAGTGCTAGAGGCGGGACAGGAAGTTGGGAGACCCAGTACTTC
CSARGGTGSWETQYF
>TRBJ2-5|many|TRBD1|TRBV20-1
TGCAGTCCCGGGACAGCACAAGAGACCCAGTACTTC
CSPGTAQETQYF
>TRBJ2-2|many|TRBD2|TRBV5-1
TGCGCCAGCAGCGGAAGCAGCGGGAGCGGAACCGGGGAGCTGTTTTTT
CASSGSSGSGTGELFF
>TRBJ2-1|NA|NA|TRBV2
TGTGCCAGCAGTCGGTTGTTGACGGGGACCTACAATGAGCAGTTCTTC
CASSRLLTGTYNEQFF
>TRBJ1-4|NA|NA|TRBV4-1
TGCGCCAGCAGCCAAGAAACAGTCGCCCCCGTGAGGGAACTGTTTTTT
CASSQETVAPVRELFF
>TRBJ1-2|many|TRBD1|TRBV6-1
TGTGCCAGCATATACAGGGGGTTTGGCTACACCTTC
CASIYRGFGYTF
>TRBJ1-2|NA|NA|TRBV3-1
TGTGCCAGCAGCACCACGGAGGGGACGGACTATGGCTACACCTTC
CASSTTEGTDYGYTF
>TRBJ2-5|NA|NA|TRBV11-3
TGTGCCAGCAGCCCCGGGTCGAGTCTCGGAGAGACCCAGTACTTC
CASSPGSSLGETQYF
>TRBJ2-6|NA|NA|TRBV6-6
TGTGCCAGCAGTTACTCGAGGGGGGCGGCCTCTGGGGCCAACGTCCTGACTTTC
CASSYSRGAASGANVLTF
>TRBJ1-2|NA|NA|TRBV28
TGTGCCAGCAGTTTCATAAAGTTATCCCTCATGAACACCTTC
CASSFIKLSLMNTF
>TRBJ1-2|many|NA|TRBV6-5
TGTGCCAGCAGTTACTCGACATCAAGTCTACGGTTTTTAGATGGCTACACCTTC
CASSYSTSSLRFLDGYTF
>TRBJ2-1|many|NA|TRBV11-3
TGTGCCAGCAGCCTCAGGGCGGTGGGGCACAATGAGCAGTTCTTC
CASSLRAVGHNEQFF
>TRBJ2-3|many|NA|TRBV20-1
TGCAGTGCTAGATTTCCGCGGGGGCAAGGAGATACGCAGTATTTT
CSARFPRGQGDTQYF
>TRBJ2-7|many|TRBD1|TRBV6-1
TGTGCCAGCAGCCCCCCCGGGACAGGGGCCTACGAGCAGTACTTC
CASSPPGTGAYEQYF
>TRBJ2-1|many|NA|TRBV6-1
TGTGCCAGCATGCAGGACAATGAGCAGTTCTTC
CASMQDNEQFF
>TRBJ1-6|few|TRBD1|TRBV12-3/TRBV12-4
TGTGCCAGCAGCACAGGGGGCACCAATTCACCCCTCCACTTT
CASSTGGTNSPLHF
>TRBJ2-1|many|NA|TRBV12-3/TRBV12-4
TGTGCCAGCAGTTGGCAGAGGGAGGCGGGGTCAGATGAGCAGTTCTTC
CASSWQREAGSDEQFF